This T cell receptor beta chain was recorded in a study of control samples from healthy donors and cancer patients. Sequencing was performed with immunoSEQ multiplex PCR; in TCRdb, only in-frame clones are kept and a portion is missing. Among some 150,000 clones, 94% were seen once, and the ten largest hold over 10%. The CDR3 is 11 residues long. V was shortened by 0 bases and J by 5 bases, with 4 bases between the two germline ends. Germline V gives CDR1 GTSNPN, CDR2 SVGIG (reference sequence). The table lists this clone with a count of one. The sequenced sample was blood. This chain uses TRBV30 with TRBJ2-5; D ambiguous. This clonotype was obtained from a man aged 35 to 55 in good health. DNA for the CDR3: TGTGCCTGGAGTGTACCGGAGACCCAGTACTTC. It specifies CAWSVPETQYF.